The clone carrying this TCR beta chain was detected only a few times. PCR was performed a second time for roughly 7 to 11 cycles using a sample-barcoded 5' primer and a J-beta primer mix. MiXCR, run by TCRdb on the 5' RACE reads, gives a single entry per CDR3 protein. The sample lists 1.5 million to 2 million distinct CDR3 sequences; about 30% were seen once. Isolation per sample recovered at least 6.5 million PBMCs. Total RNA extraction produced at least 5.5 micrograms (per sample) for the study. The CDR3 spans 14 residues. The germline gives CDR1 DFQATT, CDR2 SNEGSKA (reference sequence). The V and J ends lost 8 bases and 4 bases respectively, with 19 bases between them. The data stem from a study of blood T cells in healthy people across ages.

This TCR came from a woman in her 30s in good health. The sample taken for sequencing was blood. The rearrangement links TRBV20-1 to TRBJ2-3; unclear D gene. CDR3 DNA sequence: TGCAGTACACCTGGGCCTAGTAACGCAGATACGCAGTATTTT. Translated, it gives CSTPGPSNADTQYF.